This is a list of T cell receptor beta chains from one sample in a study of blood T cell repertoires in COVID-19. Profiling relied on immunoSEQ multiplex PCR, and the TCRdb table lists in-frame clones only, not all of them. The table lists 150,000 or so clones, about 90% of them singletons, with 7% in the top ten. The material sequenced was PBMCs or T cells enriched from blood (not recorded which). These receptors were obtained from a woman aged 45-65 years who had recovered from COVID-19. CDR3s include the opening cysteine and the closing phenylalanine or tryptophan.

J gene: TRBJ2-7; V gene: TRBV27; CDR3 protein: CASSLEGGGYEQYF
J gene: TRBJ1-5; V gene: TRBV6-2/TRBV6-3; CDR3 protein: CASSRDSSNQPQHF
J gene: TRBJ1-4; V gene: TRBV7-9; CDR3 protein: CASSLEGIGKKLFF
J gene: TRBJ1-2; V gene: TRBV5-1; CDR3 protein: CASSLSQGNYNGYTF
J gene: TRBJ1-2; V gene: TRBV5-1; CDR3 protein: CASSPWGENPMYGYTF
J gene: TRBJ1-4; V gene: TRBV5-8; CDR3 protein: CASSSGTGATNEKLFF
J gene: TRBJ2-7; V gene: TRBV3-1/TRBV3-2; CDR3 protein: CASSQDYWLAGYEQYF
J gene: TRBJ1-5; V gene: TRBV18; CDR3 protein: CASSQNTGVSNQPQHF
J gene: TRBJ2-2; V gene: TRBV25-1; CDR3 protein: CASSAYRGANTGELFF
J gene: TRBJ2-5; V gene: TRBV19; CDR3 protein: CASVGQGLGQETQYF
J gene: TRBJ1-4; V gene: TRBV11-2; CDR3 protein: CASSRDRNNEKLFF
J gene: TRBJ1-1; V gene: TRBV7-3; CDR3 protein: CASRRWANTEAFF
J gene: TRBJ2-5; V gene: TRBV14; CDR3 protein: CASSQVGTSGHTQYF
J gene: TRBJ1-3; V gene: TRBV19; CDR3 protein: CASSIDNRQGAGNTIYF
J gene: TRBJ1-2; V gene: TRBV19; CDR3 protein: CASSTGQGGGYTF
J gene: TRBJ2-3; V gene: TRBV29-1; CDR3 protein: CSVEAGVWTGGTDTQYF
J gene: TRBJ1-6; V gene: TRBV21-1; CDR3 protein: CASSSVTGRNSPLHF
J gene: TRBJ1-5; V gene: TRBV3-1/TRBV3-2; CDR3 protein: CASSQGATGSQPQHF
J gene: TRBJ2-1; V gene: TRBV18; CDR3 protein: CASSPPAGEGNEQFF
J gene: TRBJ2-3; V gene: TRBV7-2; CDR3 protein: CASGSSGSRTDTQYF
J gene: TRBJ2-7; V gene: TRBV6-2/TRBV6-3; CDR3 protein: CASSSFGSPPNTYEQYF
J gene: TRBJ2-5; V gene: TRBV27; CDR3 protein: CASSLLAGGPETQYF
J gene: TRBJ1-3; V gene: TRBV30; CDR3 protein: CAWSVTRMNSGNTIYF
J gene: TRBJ2-1; V gene: TRBV25-1; CDR3 protein: CASSGGSGRGYNEQFF